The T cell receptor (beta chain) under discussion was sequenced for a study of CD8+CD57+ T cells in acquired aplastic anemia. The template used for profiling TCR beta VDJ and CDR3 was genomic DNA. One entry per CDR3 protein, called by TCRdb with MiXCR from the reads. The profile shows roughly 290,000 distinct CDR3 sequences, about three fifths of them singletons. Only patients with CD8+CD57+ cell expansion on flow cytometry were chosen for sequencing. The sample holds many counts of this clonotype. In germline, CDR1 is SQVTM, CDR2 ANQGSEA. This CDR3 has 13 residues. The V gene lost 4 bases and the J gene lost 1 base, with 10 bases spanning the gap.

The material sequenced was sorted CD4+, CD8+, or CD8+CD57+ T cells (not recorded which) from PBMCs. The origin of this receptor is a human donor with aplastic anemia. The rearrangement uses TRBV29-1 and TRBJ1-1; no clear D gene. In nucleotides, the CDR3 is TGCAGCGTTGTGGGGAGAAGGAACACTGAAGCTTTCTTT. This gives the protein CSVVGRRNTEAFF.